The rows below give T cell receptor beta chains drawn from one sample of a study of cytomegalovirus exposure and HLA in healthy donors. Clones were read by immunoSEQ multiplex PCR, and TCRdb kept only the in-frame ones, dropping some. The data show 50,000 to 65,000 clones, under 90% seen once. The sequenced sample consisted of PBMCs. The receptors derive from a young woman in good health and CMV-seronegative. The CDR3 runs from the conserved cysteine through the conserved F or W. The D gene is left open where the match is weak. A row's size may be missing; if present it is once, few, many or a size class.

TRBJ2-2,NA,NA,TRBV6-1,TGTGCCAGCAGTGAAGTTCCAGGGGCCGGGGAGCTGTTTTTT,CASSEVPGAGELFF
TRBJ2-1,NA,NA,TRBV7-9,TGTGCCAGCAGCTTAGTAGCGCTCTCCTACAATGAGCAGTTCTTC,CASSLVALSYNEQFF
TRBJ2-1,medium-sized,TRBD2,TRBV29-1,TGCAGCGTTTCGTTGGCGGGAGATCGGAATGAGCAGTTCTTC,CSVSLAGDRNEQFF
TRBJ2-4,NA,NA,TRBV5-6,TGTGCCAGCAGCTTGGAAAGGGGGTCCAAAAACAGTCAGTACTTC,CASSLERGSKNSQYF
TRBJ2-7,NA,NA,TRBV4-1,TGCGCCAGCAGCCAAGGTGGAAGGGAGAGTCGCTACGAGCAGTACTTC,CASSQGGRESRYEQYF
TRBJ2-7,once,TRBD2,TRBV5-1,TGCGCCAGCAGTTCGGGACTAGCGGATCTATACGAGCAGTACTTC,CASSSGLADLYEQYF
TRBJ1-2,NA,TRBD1,TRBV2,TGTGCCAGCAACTCAGAAGGGACAGCTAACTATGGCTACACCTTC,CASNSEGTANYGYTF
TRBJ1-5,NA,NA,TRBV29-1,TGCAGCGTTGAGACAGCTAGCAATCAGCCCCAGCATTTT,CSVETASNQPQHF
TRBJ2-2,NA,NA,TRBV27,TGTGCCAGCCGACAATCGAACACCGGGGAGCTGTTTTTT,CASRQSNTGELFF
TRBJ1-1,NA,TRBD1,TRBV28,TGTGCCAGCGGGACAGGGGGGAACACTGAAGCTTTCTTT,CASGTGGNTEAFF
TRBJ2-1,few,TRBD2,TRBV7-3,TGTGCCAGCAGCTCCTCCCCGAAAACTAGCGGGAGCAGCGGTGAGCAGTTCTTC,CASSSSPKTSGSSGEQFF
TRBJ2-3,NA,TRBD1,TRBV29-1,TGCAGCGTTGAAAAGGGGGCGATAGGAACAGATACGCAGTATTTT,CSVEKGAIGTDTQYF
TRBJ2-7,once,NA,TRBV4-2,TGTGCCAGCAGCCAGGTCCGGACACTCTCCTCCTACGAGCAGTACTTC,CASSQVRTLSSYEQYF
TRBJ1-1,NA,NA,TRBV2,TGTGCCAGCAGCGGGGAGGGCGTTGAAAGGTCTGAAGCTTTCTTT,CASSGEGVERSEAFF
TRBJ1-1,NA,NA,TRBV28,TGTGCCAGCCGGATTAGGAGGGACACTGAAGCTTTCTTT,CASRIRRDTEAFF
TRBJ2-7,NA,NA,TRBV5-4,TGTGCCAGCAGCTTGGGGCCCCTCTCCTACGAGCAGTACTTC,CASSLGPLSYEQYF
TRBJ1-2,once,TRBD1,TRBV28,TGTGCCAGCAGTTCCGGGACAGGGTTCTATGGCTACACCTTC,CASSSGTGFYGYTF
TRBJ2-3,NA,NA,TRBV10-1,TGCGCCAGCAGCCGGAGGGCTAGCACAGATACGCAGTATTTT,CASSRRASTDTQYF
TRBJ1-1,NA,NA,TRBV6-5,TGTGCCAGCACAGCAGGATGGAACACTGAAGCTTTCTTT,CASTAGWNTEAFF
TRBJ2-3,NA,TRBD2,TRBV25-1,TGTGCCAGCAGTCGAGGACTAGCCAATACGCAGTATTTT,CASSRGLANTQYF
TRBJ2-3,NA,NA,TRBV11-3,TGTGCCAGCAGCTGGGACTCCACAGATACGCAGTATTTT,CASSWDSTDTQYF
TRBJ1-5,NA,NA,TRBV7-9,TGTGCCAGCAGCTTGGGCAATAGCAATCAGCCCCAGCATTTT,CASSLGNSNQPQHF
TRBJ1-1,NA,NA,TRBV25-1,TGTGCCACCAGACTCTTGAACACTGAAGCTTTCTTT,CATRLLNTEAFF
TRBJ2-3,NA,NA,TRBV11-2,TGTGCCAGCAGCTTAGGGCCTAGTATTACGCAGTATTTT,CASSLGPSITQYF
TRBJ2-3,NA,NA,TRBV9,TGTGCCAGCAGCGTAGCTGGGGGGGCGGGCACAGATACGCAGTATTTT,CASSVAGGAGTDTQYF
TRBJ2-1,NA,TRBD2,TRBV12-5,TGTGCTAGTGGTCCCACCTTGGCGGGAGGGCCGGGGAATGAGCAGTTCTTC,CASGPTLAGGPGNEQFF
TRBJ2-7,NA,TRBD1,TRBV7-2,TGTGCCAGCAGCTGGGTCAGGACAGGGGGTTACGAGCAGTACTTC,CASSWVRTGGYEQYF
TRBJ1-6,NA,NA,TRBV30,TGTGCCTGGTCATCAGGGAGGCATAATTCACCCCTCCACTTT,CAWSSGRHNSPLHF
TRBJ2-7,NA,NA,TRBV6-6,TGTGCCACCGACGGGTTGGCGGGGGAGCAGTACTTC,CATDGLAGEQYF
TRBJ2-5,few,TRBD2,TRBV7-2,TGTGCCAGCAGCTTAGCAGGACTAGCGGCGGAGACCCAGTACTTC,CASSLAGLAAETQYF
TRBJ2-7,NA,TRBD1,TRBV6-6,TGTGCCAGCAGTGCCCGGGACAGGGGGTCCTACGAGCAGTACTTC,CASSARDRGSYEQYF
TRBJ2-3,NA,TRBD2,TRBV7-8,TGTGCCAGCAGCTTACGGACTAGCGGGAGACAAACAGATACGCAGTATTTT,CASSLRTSGRQTDTQYF
TRBJ1-5,NA,NA,TRBV4-1,TGCGCCAGCAGCCAAGTACGAGGGCTGGGTCAGCCCCAGCATTTT,CASSQVRGLGQPQHF
TRBJ2-5,once,TRBD1,TRBV6-1,TGTGAGACAGGGGGCGGCCAAGAGACCCAGTACTTC,CETGGGQETQYF
TRBJ1-5,NA,NA,TRBV19,TGTGCCAGCACGTATCAGGGCAATAGCAATCAGCCCCAGCATTTT,CASTYQGNSNQPQHF
TRBJ1-2,NA,TRBD1,TRBV19,TGTGCCAGTAGTCTGACCCTACCGGGACAGTCCTATGGCTACACCTTC,CASSLTLPGQSYGYTF
TRBJ1-2,once,TRBD1,TRBV6-6,TGTGCCAGCAGCGACCGGGACAGACCATATGGCTACACCTTC,CASSDRDRPYGYTF
TRBJ2-7,NA,NA,TRBV28,TGTGCCAGCAGTCCCCCGGGGGTAGGCCGGCCCGAGCAGTACTTC,CASSPPGVGRPEQYF
TRBJ2-3,NA,NA,TRBV28,TGTGCCAGCAGTTTTATTATAGGGGGCACAGATACGCAGTATTTT,CASSFIIGGTDTQYF
TRBJ2-7,NA,TRBD2,TRBV28,TGTGCCAGCAGCCCTCCCGGGACTAGCGGATACGAGCAGTACTTC,CASSPPGTSGYEQYF